The TCR beta chain described here comes from a study of low-dose radiotherapy and immunotherapy resistance in tumors. At the level of the study: The regimen for patients comprised intravenous nivolumab 240 mg every two weeks plus intravenous ipilimumab 1 mg/kg every six weeks. Intravenous cyclophosphamide 200 mg/m2 was given every two weeks, one day before radiation and immunotherapy.

CDR3 length equals 15 residues. Germline CDR1 reads LGHDT; CDR2 reads YNNKEL (reference sequence). V was clipped by 1 base and J by 2 bases, with 12 bases between them. Many counts were recorded for this clonotype. Primers used for first-strand cDNA, a TRAV- and TRBV-specific set, covered both alpha and beta chains. A roughly 20-cycle PCR with a constant-region primer and V-primer adapter amplified TCRs. TCRdb re-called the reads through MiXCR, storing one row per CDR3 protein. The table includes approximately 42,000 distinct CDR3 sequences, approximately 26% detected once. Sample time point: after trial treatment. Sample treatment: LDRT plus nivolumab, ipilimumab, low-dose cyclophosphamide and aspirin (RACIN trial). Each donor was administered nivolumab, ipilimumab, aspirin, low-dose cyclophosphamide and low-dose radiotherapy.

Sample: PBMCs, taken after low-dose radiotherapy plus immunotherapy. The TCR sequence derives from a male donor with prostate cancer. This sequence joins TRBV3-1 and TRBJ2-7; D is unclear. The CDR3 DNA follows: TGTGCCAGCAGCCAAGGAAAGAATTACCCCTACGAGCAGTACTTC. Encoded protein: CASSQGKNYPYEQYF.